This TCR beta chain stems from a study of blood T cell repertoires in COVID-19. Study at large: Material from acute and convalescent COVID-19 was sourced from the United States, Italy and Spain.

The germline V and J ends were trimmed by 5 bases and 6 bases, with 16 bases remaining between them. Germline V CDR1 and CDR2: KGHSH, LQKENI. The CDR3 runs to 14 residues. Libraries were prepared by immunoSEQ multiplex PCR; TCRdb keeps only in-frame clonotypes and omits some of them. The sample yields tens of thousands of clones, approximately 90% seen once. The source of this sequence is a man older than 75 with acute or convalescent COVID-19. Sequencing input: peripheral blood. V gene TRBV18 combines with J gene TRBJ1-2, with a tentative D call TRBD1 (5 bases). For the CDR3, the DNA is TGTGCCAGCTCAAAGAGTCAGGGACTCGATGGCTACACCTTC. Protein: CASSKSQGLDGYTF.